The 10 T cell receptor beta chains listed next were all sequenced from one sample in a study of chemoradiotherapy in HPV16-positive cancers. TCRdb keeps only in-frame clones here, not all; method: immunoSEQ multiplex PCR. The data hold about 22,000 clones, with about 87% observed a single time. The sequenced sample was blood, obtained from a patient who underwent chemoradiotherapy. All receptors come from a human donor with HPV-associated anogenital cancer.

The rearrangement joins TRBV25-1 to TRBJ2-2, with TRBD2 identical over 10 bases. CDR3 size: 14 residues. V dropped 6 bases and J dropped 10; count of bases not matched to a gene: 8. Germline values: CDR1 MGHDK, CDR2 SYGVNS. CDR3 bases: TGTGCCAGCAGCGAAGGAACTAGCGGGACGGAGCTGTTTTTT. Translated, it gives CASSEGTSGTELFF.

This clone occurred a few times. This rearrangement joins TRBV9 to TRBJ1-6; 7 bases align to TRBD1. V lost 4 bases, J lost 9 bases, and 4 bases stayed unmatched. CDR3 size: 13 residues. Germline V gene data show CDR1 as SGDLS and CDR2 as YYNGEE. This CDR3 reads CASSTHRGSPLHF. The CDR3 coding sequence is TGTGCCAGCAGCACACACAGGGGTTCACCCCTCCACTTT.

The chain employs TRBV30 and TRBJ2-5, with a possible D match to TRBD2 (5 bases). With 7 bases removed from V and 2 bases from J, the gap between germline ends came to 5 bases. There are 10 residues in the CDR3. CDR1 and CDR2 (germline): GTSNPN, SVGIG (reference sequence). The CDR3, as DNA: TGTGCCTCGGGGCAAGAGACCCAGTACTTC. Amino acid sequence: CASGQETQYF. The full variable domain, completed using reference TRBV30 and TRBJ2-5, is SQTIHQWPATLVQPVGSPLSLECTVEGTSNPNLYWYRQAAGRGLQLLFYSVGIGQISSEVPQNLSASRPQDRQFILSSKKLLLSDSGFYLCASGQETQYFGPGTRLLVL.

The rearrangement joins TRBV19 to TRBJ1-2; no clear D. There are 12 residues in the CDR3. V was clipped by 5 bases and J by 4 bases, with 8 bases between them. Germline CDR1 reads LNHDA; CDR2 reads SQIVND (reference sequence). In DNA form, the CDR3 reads TGTGCCAGTAGTCTAAGGACCTATGGCTACACCTTC. Translating gives CASSLRTYGYTF.

CDR3 nucleotide sequence: TGTGCCAGCAGCCTGACCGGGACAGGGGCATACGAGCAGTACGTC. Protein: CASSLTGTGAYEQYV. V and J are TRBV5-8 and TRBJ2-7, with 10 bases lining up with TRBD1. The CDR3 contains 15 residues. Germline assignment: CDR1 SGHTS and CDR2 YDEGEE. V lost 4 bases to trimming and J lost 4 bases; unmatched junction nucleotides: 8.

The J gene is TRBJ1-4, the V gene TRBV29-1, with a possible D match to TRBD1 (6 bases). With 4 bases removed from V and 8 bases from J, the gap between germline ends came to 20 bases. CDR1 is SQVTM, CDR2 ANQGSEA, per germline. The CDR3 totals 15 residues. CDR3 DNA sequence: TGCAGCGTTGCGGGTACACCGGGGACAATCGAAAAACTGTTTTTT. Translated, it gives CSVAGTPGTIEKLFF.

The rearrangement uses TRBV28 and TRBJ1-4; D gene uncertain. V shed 8 bases and J shed 6 bases, with 4 bases lying between them. Germline V gene data show CDR1 as MDHEN and CDR2 as SYDVKM. The length of the CDR3 is 10 residues. CDR3 region: CASGYEKLFF. The CDR3 DNA is TGTGCCAGCGGCTATGAAAAACTGTTTTTT.

The V call is TRBV6-5, the J call TRBJ1-2, with D unresolved. CDR1 and CDR2 from the germline V gene are MNHEY and SVGAGI. Trimming removed 6 bases from V and 4 bases from J, with 12 bases in between. The CDR3 runs 13 residues. CDR3 in amino acids: CASRDRRFYGYTF. CDR3 sequence (DNA): TGTGCCAGCAGAGACCGGAGGTTCTATGGCTACACCTTC.

The chain combines TRBV27 with TRBJ2-6; D unclear. This CDR3 is built from 14 residues. V was cut by 5 bases and J by 0 bases, with 5 bases left in between. Per the germline V gene, CDR1 is MNHEY and CDR2 is SMNVEV (reference sequence). CDR3 amino acids: CASSDHSGANVLTF. The CDR3 DNA is TGTGCCAGCAGTGACCACTCTGGGGCCAACGTCCTGACTTTC.

This clone was recorded only once. This chain connects TRBV11-2 to TRBJ1-6; possible D gene TRBD1, 6 bases. V shed 1 base and J shed 10 bases, with 8 bases lying between them. Germline V gives CDR1 SGHAT, CDR2 FQNNGV. CDR3 length: 13 amino acids. For the CDR3, the DNA is TGTGCCAGCAGCTTAGTGAGGGGGTCACCCCTCCACTTT. Translated: CASSLVRGSPLHF.